This entry features one T cell receptor beta chain sequence. The data belong to a study of OX40 agonist ivuxolimab in advanced cancers. This table comes from immunoSEQ multiplex PCR, and its TCRdb copy is limited to in-frame clones, with some not included. The sample has 95,000 to 100,000 clones; around 85% are singletons. The V and J ends lost 7 bases and 5 bases respectively, with 18 bases between them. The CDR3 covers 14 residues. Germline CDR1 is MNHNS and CDR2 is SASEGT. The chain links TRBV6-1 to TRBJ2-7; possibly TRBD1 or TRBD2 for D (5 bases each). The sample in question was CD4+ or CD8+ T cells sorted from blood, obtained in a trial of the OX40 agonist ivuxolimab. The TCR sequence derives from an adult with an advanced solid tumor such as melanoma, head and neck, liver or kidney cancer. The CDR3 reads CASTRQTLANEQYF. CDR3 coding DNA: TGTGCCAGCACCCGACAGACCTTAGCGAACGAGCAGTACTTC.